The 4 T cell receptor beta chains reported below all come from one sample, sequenced in a study of shared clonotypes between healthy human individuals. The protocol was immunoSEQ multiplex PCR, while the TCRdb copy is restricted to in-frame clones and leaves out a portion. This table has about 680,000 clones, approximately 79% appearing once. The specimen was memory CD4+ T cells sorted from blood. Indicated subset: CD45RA-negative fraction. These receptors were collected from a woman younger than 45 in good health.

V gene TRBV19 combines with J gene TRBJ1-2; 8 bases line up with TRBD1. The CDR3 contains 15 residues. In germline, CDR1 is LNHDA, CDR2 SQIVND (reference sequence). V gave up 3 bases and J gave up 0 bases; unmatched junction bases: 3. CDR3 residues: CASSIQTGANYGYTF. The CDR3 DNA sequence: TGTGCCAGTAGTATCCAGACAGGGGCTAACTATGGCTACACCTTC.

This chain connects TRBV28 to TRBJ2-3; D is undetermined. V dropped 2 bases and J dropped 8 bases, with 17 bases sitting between them. Germline values: CDR1 MDHEN, CDR2 SYDVKM. The CDR3 is made up of 15 amino acids. The CDR3 loop reads CASSLIYEFWGTQYF. Written as DNA, the CDR3 is TGTGCCAGCAGTTTAATTTACGAGTTTTGGGGTACGCAGTATTTT.

In regard to this clone: The sample has other DNA sequences that encode this CDR3 too. This chain connects TRBV27 to TRBJ1-2, with TRBD1 identical over 7 bases. The germline V gene has CDR1 MNHEY and CDR2 SMNVEV (reference sequence). V dropped 6 bases and J dropped 3; count of bases not matched to a gene: 10. CDR3 size: 15 residues. The DNA for the CDR3 is TGTGCCAGCAGCCTTCAAGGGGACAGCCACTATGGCTACACCTTC. It translates to CASSLQGDSHYGYTF.

This sequence joins TRBV7-9 and TRBJ2-5; D perhaps matches TRBD2 (5 bases). The V and J ends lost 8 bases and 0 bases respectively, with 13 bases between them. The CDR3 loop spans 14 amino acids. CDR1 is SEHNR, CDR2 FQNEAQ, per germline (reference sequence). CDR3 residues: CASLGEGHQETQYF. DNA of the CDR3: TGTGCCAGCTTGGGAGAGGGCCACCAAGAGACCCAGTACTTC.